These 27 T cell receptor beta chains were sequenced from one sample in a study of T cell clonality in common variable immunodeficiency. Study findings and constraints: In common variable immunodeficiency, TCR beta chains reportedly carried fewer deletions and N-nucleotide insertions.

Antigens for these TCRs are unknown. The assay was immunoSEQ multiplex PCR, and TCRdb's table has in-frame clones only and misses some. This table holds fewer than 9,500 clones with no singletons; the top ten claim around 22%. Source material: peripheral blood mononuclear cells. These receptors were taken from a human donor with common variable immunodeficiency.

This clone was picked up a small number of times. The sequenced fragment ends 3 residues before the CDR3 boundary, so the rest is inferred from the germline J gene. This sequence joins TRBV2 and TRBJ2-7; 10 positions match TRBD2. The junction had 4 bases not matched to a gene; V was cut back by 8 bases and J by 6 bases. In germline, CDR1 is SNHLY, CDR2 FYNNEI. The CDR3 extends over 12 amino acids. CDR3 bases read: TGTGCCAGCGCCGGGACTAGCGTCGAG. As protein: CASAGTSVE. The full CDR3 sequence reads CASAGTSVEQYF.

By share of the sample, this clone is medium-sized (0.01 to 0.1%). The read ends 3 residues shy of where the CDR3 ends; the end is completed using the germline J gene. This chain joins TRBV5-4 and TRBJ1-1, with 9 nucleotides matching TRBD1. J gave up 4 bases and V 0 bases, and 4 bases lay outside the gene matches. The CDR3 loop spans 15 amino acids. Per germline, CDR1 SGHNT and CDR2 YYREEE (reference sequence). CDR3 DNA (partial): TGTGCCAGCAGCTTGGACCCGACAGGGGGCACTGAA. Amino acid sequence: CASSLDPTGGTE. The full CDR3 is CASSLDPTGGTEAFF.

This clone showed up just a few times. The read gets to within 3 residues of the CDR3 end, and the germline J gene fills in the rest. The chain uses TRBV6-2 or TRBV6-3 and TRBJ1-5; the D is unclear. The germline CDR1 and CDR2 sequences are MNHEY and SVGEGT. V lost 5 bases to trimming and J lost 1 base, with 9 bases between them. The CDR3 length is 14 residues. Partial CDR3 DNA: TGTGCCAGCAGTAATGCGGGAAGCAATCAGCCC. Its protein product is CASSNAGSNQP. The full CDR3 sequence reads CASSNAGSNQPQHF.

This clone was recorded many times. The DNA ends 3 residues before the CDR3 does, and the rest of the CDR3 is filled in from the germline J gene. V and J are TRBV7-3 and TRBJ2-3; 7 bases map to TRBD2. Looked up from germline, CDR1 is SGHTA and CDR2 is FQGTGA. The CDR3 runs 14 residues. The ends lost 5 bases at V and 2 bases at J; junction bases unmatched: 4. The sequenced part of the CDR3 DNA is TGTGCCAGCAGCCAGCGGGATCACACAGATACG. Translation: CASSQRDHTDT. The full CDR3 is CASSQRDHTDTQYF.

This clone has at least ten counts. The read gets to within 3 residues of the CDR3 end, and the germline J gene fills in the rest. This sequence joins TRBV20-1 and TRBJ2-3; the match to TRBD2 covers 8 bases. In germline, CDR1 is DFQATT, CDR2 SNEGSKA (reference sequence). V was pared by 6 bases and J by 7 bases, with 6 bases of the junction left unmatched. This CDR3 region has 12 residues. The chain's CDR3 is CSARGGGHTQYF. The sequenced part of the CDR3 DNA is TGCAGTGCCAGGGGCGGGGGGCATACG.

As regards this clone: The missing CDR3 end, 3 residues past where the read stops, is filled in from the germline J gene. The chain joins TRBV5-1 to TRBJ2-7; D may be TRBD1 (6 bases). The CDR3 is 16 amino acids. Trimming stripped 4 bases from V and 1 base from J, with 18 bases between. Germline values: CDR1 SGHRS, CDR2 YFSETQ. CDR3 amino acids: CASSHPTQGPSYEQYF. The covered CDR3 bases are TGCGCCAGCAGCCACCCGACACAGGGACCGTCCTACGAG.

This clone is judged medium-sized. The read terminates 3 residues ahead of where the CDR3 ends, so the germline J gene completes it. The chain recombines TRBV5-1 with TRBJ2-2, with D perhaps matching TRBD1 (6 bases). The CDR3 contains 15 residues. Germline lookup yields CDR1 SGHRS and CDR2 YFSETQ. V gave up 7 bases and J gave up 3 bases, with 16 bases separating them. CDR3 amino acids: CASRDRRSYTGELFF. CDR3 bases read: TGCGCCAGCCGTGACAGGAGGTCTTACACCGGGGAG.

A note on this clone: Read sequence stops 3 residues before the CDR3 end, and the germline J gene provides the missing end. This sequence joins TRBV6-2 or TRBV6-3 and TRBJ1-2; possible D gene TRBD1, 6 bases. CDR3 length equals 11 residues. CDR1 and CDR2 (germline): MNHEY, SVGEGT. The part of the CDR3 DNA that was read is TGTGCCAGCAGCTACAGGGTGGGC. This gives the protein CASSYRVG. The CDR3 in full is CASSYRVGYTF.

This clone was found many times. The read ends 3 residues early relative to the CDR3; the germline J gene fills the gap. This chain connects TRBV11-2 to TRBJ1-2, with 12 bases lining up with TRBD1. V dropped 2 bases and J dropped 4; count of bases not matched to a gene: 2. The length of the CDR3 is 15 residues. The germline V gene has CDR1 SGHAT and CDR2 FQNNGV. The CDR3 DNA, read in part, is TGTGCCAGCAGCTTAACGGGACAGGGGGCCTATGGC. This gives the protein CASSLTGQGAYG. From start to end, the CDR3 is CASSLTGQGAYGYTF.

As concerns this clone: From the germline J gene comes the end of the CDR3, since the read stops 3 residues before it. The chain employs TRBV20-1 and TRBJ2-7; TRBD2 is a possible D gene (5 bases). V lost 3 bases, J lost 0 bases, and 9 bases lay in between. This CDR3 spans 13 amino acids. Per the germline V gene, CDR1 is DFQATT and CDR2 is SNEGSKA (reference sequence). CDR3 sequence reads: CSARDLSSYEQYF. CDR3 bases read: TGCAGTGCTAGGGACTTGAGCTCCTACGAG.

Worth noting for this clone: The read falls 3 residues short of the CDR3 end, and the missing part is taken from the germline J gene. The chain uses TRBV6-2 or TRBV6-3 and TRBJ2-7, with 13 bases that match TRBD2. Unmatched junction bases numbered 12, after V lost 5 bases and J lost 5 bases. This CDR3 contains 17 residues. Germline V gene sequence: CDR1 MNHEY, CDR2 SVGEGT. CDR3 bases read: TGTGCCAGCAGTACCGACTTCGGACTAGCGGGAGACCACGAG. Its protein is CASSTDFGLAGDHE. Given in full, the CDR3 is CASSTDFGLAGDHEQYF.

The sample holds a few counts of this clone. The read falls 3 residues short of the CDR3 end, and the missing part is taken from the germline J gene. The chain uses TRBV7-2 and TRBJ2-7; 12 bases are shared with TRBD2. The CDR3 spans 17 residues. Losses at the gene ends were 0 bases for V and 5 bases for J; bases not matched to a gene: 8. CDR1 is SGHTA, CDR2 FQGNSA, per germline. CDR3 DNA, as far as it was read: TGTGCCAGCAGCTTAGCCCATTTACTAGCGGGAGGCCACGAG. Its protein is CASSLAHLLAGGHE. The entire CDR3 sequence reads CASSLAHLLAGGHEQYF.

This clone was seen many times. Coverage ceases 3 residues before the CDR3 finishes, and the germline J gene fills in the end. The chain recombines TRBV20-1 with TRBJ2-4, with 12 bases that match TRBD2. Trimming at V came to 6 bases and at J to 9 bases, leaving 12 bases not matched to a gene. CDR1 and CDR2 from the germline V gene are DFQATT and SNEGSKA (reference sequence). This CDR3 spans 15 amino acids. The DNA read from the CDR3 is TGCAGTGCACGGCTAGCGGGAGGGGCGGAAACCATT. Encoded protein: CSARLAGGAETI. In full, the CDR3 reads CSARLAGGAETIQYF.

This clone was detected a few times. The read terminates 3 residues ahead of where the CDR3 ends, so the germline J gene completes it. The chain joins TRBV7-9 to TRBJ2-3; D unresolved. The V end lost 5 bases, the J end lost 2 bases, and 11 bases lay between the germline ends. The CDR3 loop spans 14 amino acids. The germline gives CDR1 SEHNR, CDR2 FQNEAQ (reference sequence). The sequenced part of the CDR3 DNA is TGTGCCAGCAGCCTCGAAGGGTTCACAGATACG. Translated, it gives CASSLEGFTDT. Given in full, the CDR3 is CASSLEGFTDTQYF.

This clone has a handful of counts. The DNA ends 3 residues before the CDR3 does, and the rest of the CDR3 is filled in from the germline J gene. V is TRBV30 and J is TRBJ1-4, with 12 nucleotides matching TRBD1. Trimming took 2 bases from V and 8 from J; bases not matched to a gene: 9. Per the germline V gene, CDR1 is GTSNPN and CDR2 is SVGIG (reference sequence). The CDR3 consists of 16 residues. The CDR3 reads CAWSPWDRGQGEKLFF. The CDR3 bases that were read are TGTGCCTGGAGTCCCTGGGACAGGGGGCAGGGGGAAAAA.

In this sample, this clone turned up many times. The read gets to within 3 residues of the CDR3 end, and the germline J gene fills in the rest. The chain couples TRBV18 to TRBJ2-7; a weak D match, TRBD1 (5 bases). Trimming stripped 2 bases from V and 4 bases from J, with 15 bases between. Germline V gene sequence: CDR1 KGHSH, CDR2 LQKENI. CDR3 length equals 15 residues. The CDR3 loop is CASSPERGRPYEQYF. CDR3 bases read: TGTGCCAGCTCACCAGAAAGGGGCAGGCCGTACGAG.

There are a few counts of this clone. The read ends 3 residues before the CDR3 terminus; that terminus is restored from the germline J gene. The chain is built from TRBV7-9 and TRBJ2-1; D is unresolved. V gave up 5 bases and J gave up 4 bases, with 15 bases separating them. Germline lookup yields CDR1 SEHNR and CDR2 FQNEAQ (reference sequence). CDR3 length: 15 amino acids. The covered CDR3 bases are TGTGCCAGCAGCCCCCGACTGGATAAATACAATGAG. This encodes CASSPRLDKYNE. The CDR3, in full, reads CASSPRLDKYNEQFF.

A word on this clone: Read coverage stops 3 residues before the CDR3 terminus; the germline J gene supplies the remainder. The genes are TRBV19 and TRBJ1-5; 7 bases line up with TRBD1. This CDR3 is built from 15 residues. V dropped 5 bases and J dropped 9; count of bases not matched to a gene: 13. Germline V CDR1 and CDR2: LNHDA, SQIVND (reference sequence). The CDR3 DNA, read in part, is TGTGCCAGTAGTGAAGGACAGGATTTTTATCGGCCC. Translating gives CASSEGQDFYRP. From start to end, the CDR3 is CASSEGQDFYRPQHF.

As regards this clone: The read halts 3 residues ahead of the CDR3 end, with the missing end drawn from the germline J gene. The chain is built from TRBV5-1 and TRBJ2-7; 8 nucleotides match TRBD1. The germline V gene encodes CDR1 SGHRS and CDR2 YFSETQ. V trimming: 5 bases; J trimming: 5 bases; junction bases outside the gene matches: 12. CDR3 length: 15 amino acids. CDR3 sequence: CASSSSPGGQDEQYF. CDR3 bases read: TGCGCCAGCAGTTCCTCCCCAGGGGGCCAAGACGAG.

This clone showed up many times. The CDR3 end lies 3 residues beyond the end of the read and is filled in from the germline J gene. The chain is built from TRBV4-1 and TRBJ1-1, with D perhaps TRBD1 (6 bases). Germline values: CDR1 MGHRA, CDR2 YSYEKL. The length of the CDR3 is 11 residues. The sequenced CDR3 bases are TGCGCCAGCAGCCGCAACAGGGTA. This translates into CASSRNRV. Given in full, the CDR3 is CASSRNRVAFF.

This clone was detected ten times or more. Read data end 3 residues before the CDR3 end; the end is taken from the germline J gene. V and J are TRBV28 and TRBJ2-7; TRBD2 matches at 8 bases. Germline loops: CDR1 MDHEN, CDR2 SYDVKM. V trimming: 7 bases; J trimming: 2 bases; junction bases outside the gene matches: 7. This CDR3 comprises 14 residues. CDR3 loop: CASTVAGITYEQYF. The covered CDR3 bases are TGTGCCAGCACAGTAGCGGGGATTACCTACGAG.

In this sample, this clone is medium-sized (0.01 to 0.1%). The missing CDR3 end, 3 residues past where the read stops, is filled in from the germline J gene. The gene calls are TRBV10-1 and TRBJ2-2, with TRBD2 matching over 7 bases. This CDR3 has 15 residues. In germline, CDR1 is WNHNN, CDR2 SYGVQD (reference sequence). Germline trimming cut 6 bases from V and 8 bases from J; bases unmatched to any gene: 12. The CDR3 loop reads CASSELGGGIGELFF. The CDR3 bases that were read are TGCGCCAGCAGCGAACTAGGCGGGGGAATTGGGGAG.

In regard to this clone: The CDR3 goes on 3 residues after the read ends, and that part is filled in from the germline J gene. The V call is TRBV30, the J call TRBJ2-7; D is perhaps TRBD1 (6 bases). CDR1 and CDR2 (germline): GTSNPN, SVGIG (reference sequence). V was clipped by 2 bases and J by 6 bases, with 11 bases between them. The length of the CDR3 is 12 residues. The sequenced CDR3 bases are TGTGCCTGGAGTTTACAGACAGGCGAG. Protein product: CAWSLQTGE. The entire CDR3 is CAWSLQTGEQYF.

This clone was observed at least ten times. The observed sequence ends 3 residues before the CDR3 terminus, with the missing tail filled in from the germline J gene. The rearrangement joins TRBV18 to TRBJ2-3, with a tentative D call TRBD2 (7 bases). The CDR3 sequence is 14 residues long. Trimming cost V 1 base and J 6 bases, with 11 bases left between them. The germline CDR1 and CDR2 sequences are KGHSH and LQKENI. CDR3 loop: CASSPRRGADTQYF. The sequenced CDR3 bases are TGTGCCAGCTCACCACGCCGGGGGGCCGATACG.

In this sample, this clone turned up many times. The CDR3 end falls 3 residues outside the read, so it is completed with the germline J gene. The gene calls are TRBV28 and TRBJ2-5, with D maybe TRBD1 (5 bases). This CDR3 spans 14 amino acids. Germline CDR1 MDHEN, CDR2 SYDVKM. Trimming cost V 6 bases and J 5 bases, with 16 bases left between them. The CDR3 DNA, read in part, is TGTGCCAGCAGGCGCGGCTTGGGGCATGAGACC. It encodes CASRRGLGHET. Given in full, the CDR3 is CASRRGLGHETQYF.

This clone is labeled as medium-sized (0.01 to 0.1%). The read ends 3 residues early relative to the CDR3; the germline J gene fills the gap. The J gene is TRBJ2-5, the V gene TRBV30, with 7 bases lining up with TRBD1. The junction had 9 bases not matched to a gene; V was cut back by 3 bases and J by 5 bases. Germline V gene sequence: CDR1 GTSNPN, CDR2 SVGIG (reference sequence). The CDR3 spans 14 residues. The CDR3 protein is CAWSPRGYGETQYF. The CDR3 bases that were read are TGTGCCTGGAGCCCCAGGGGGTACGGGGAGACC. Complete variable domain (other parts from reference TRBV30 and TRBJ2-5): SQTIHQWPATLVQPVGSPLSLECTVEGTSNPNLYWYRQAAGRGLQLLFYSVGIGQISSEVPQNLSASRPQDRQFILSSKKLLLSDSGFYLCAWSPRGYGETQYFGPGTRLLVL.

This clone was seen many times. The missing CDR3 end, 3 residues past where the read stops, is filled in from the germline J gene. This chain connects TRBV6-4 to TRBJ2-7, with 10 bases identical to TRBD1. The germline CDR1 and CDR2 sequences are MRHNA and SNTAGT. The CDR3 totals 13 residues. V lost 6 bases and J lost 6; bases outside the gene matches: 5. CDR3 loop: CASSGTGDVEQYF. CDR3 bases read: TGTGCCAGCAGCGGGACAGGGGATGTCGAG.